This T cell receptor beta chain came from a study of early T cells in non-severe SARS-CoV-2 infection (dated by TCRdb to the early 2020s). With regard to the full study: Because TCR sequencing was done on bulk RNA from unsorted whole blood, the alpha and beta chains could not be paired. Results the study describes overall, beyond this receptor: Matching against VDJdb was skewed toward anti-spike CD8 responses, likely underestimated virus-specific expansions, and missed private and CD4 specificities.

The protocol used for the library was 5' RACE. Sequencing was performed on a NextSeq 500. In the TCR library protocol, unique molecular identifiers were attached to individual cDNA molecules to correct for PCR bias and sequencing error. Sequencing covered both TCR alpha and beta chains, and within each sample the abundances of alpha and beta sequences were tightly co-correlated. As for the authors' bioinformatics: Decombinator V4 was used to perform V gene, J gene and CDR3 annotation of TCR sequences. TCRs were defined as expanded if a significant change between any two time points was detected under a Poisson model with p below 0.0001. TCR abundances were normalised to the total number of TCRs sequenced per sample and were expressed as counts per million. TRAV1-2 paired with TRAJ12, TRAJ20 or TRAJ33 defined MAIT TCRs, while TRAV10 paired with TRAJ18 defined iNKT TCRs. A search of VDJdb, accessed on 1 November 2021, was run for TCRs annotated to CMV, EBV and SARS-CoV-2, with TCRs annotated for multiple antigens excluded. The public sequencing data were trimmed at Q25 with fastp and processed into clonotypes with MiXCR by TCRdb, which kept only in-frame beta chains. Entries that share a CDR3 protein sequence are merged under the most common genes and DNA. It is TCRdb's table, rather than the study itself, that gives the V and J calls and clone size. In all, the sample holds roughly 54,000 distinct CDR3 sequences, and around 6% of those were seen once. The leading ten clones occupy about 6.8% of the sample.

The study was a case-control design nested within a healthcare worker cohort in London, UK, with weekly nasopharyngeal swab PCR tests and blood sampling. Healthcare workers were recruited during the week of the UK lockdown, between 23 and 31 March 2020, and followed weekly for up to about 16 weeks. In this sample, this clonotype turned up a few times. Its antigen is not yet known. No much larger clone is present one base from it, and per-base qualities are unavailable. CDR1 and CDR2, looked up from the germline V gene, are MNHNS and SASEGT. The CDR3 contains 15 residues, cysteine and phenylalanine counted. Only the CDR3 part of the read is kept: 45 bases, read in frame from the first base. The V and J ends are trimmed by 5 bases and 2 bases, leaving 15 bases between them.

The source material was whole blood. Recombination connected TRBV6-1 to TRBJ1-2; no D gene call is confident. This sequence was found in an adult who was a healthcare worker with PCR-confirmed SARS-CoV-2 infection or an uninfected control (not recorded which). The CDR3 is CASSTFKRVNYGYTF. The DNA sequence reads TGTGCCAGCAGTACCTTTAAACGGGTAAACTATGGCTACACCTTC.